What follows are 15 T cell receptor beta chains derived from one specimen sequenced in a study of blood T cell repertoires in COVID-19. Data came from immunoSEQ multiplex PCR; TCRdb stores just in-frame clones and leaves some out. The data contain 90,000 to 150,000 clones, about 79% of them seen just once; the ten biggest clones take up 3.5% to 4.5%. What was sequenced was peripheral blood. The receptors were sampled from an elderly woman with acute or convalescent COVID-19.

The genes are TRBV3-1 (or the pseudogene TRBV3-2) and TRBJ2-5; TRBD2 is a possible D gene (6 bases). The CDR3 loop spans 17 amino acids. Trimming removed 2 bases at V and 7 bases at J, with 23 bases between. CDR1 LGHDT and CDR2 YNNKEL come from the germline V gene (reference sequence). CDR3 nucleotides: TGTGCCAGCAGCCAATTAATACATTTGGAGGGGTCGGGGACCCAGTACTTC. This encodes CASSQLIHLEGSGTQYF.

Only a few counts were recorded for this clone. CDR3 coding DNA: TGTGCCAGCAGCTTCGAACGGGCGGGCACTGAAGCTTTCTTT. Protein product: CASSFERAGTEAFF. This sequence joins TRBV7-2 and TRBJ1-1, with no clear D. V lost 3 bases and J lost 4, with 12 bases in between. The germline V gene encodes CDR1 SGHTA and CDR2 FQGNSA. The CDR3 extends over 14 amino acids.

The V gene is TRBV7-9, the J gene TRBJ1-1; D possibly corresponds to TRBD1 (6 bases). The CDR3 consists of 15 residues. Deletions cut 7 bases from V and 3 bases from J, with 18 bases between. Germline V gene sequence: CDR1 SEHNR, CDR2 FQNEAQ (reference sequence). The CDR3 is CASTSYLRGDTEAFF. The CDR3, as DNA: TGTGCCAGCACCTCTTACCTCAGGGGCGACACTGAAGCTTTCTTT.

The chain couples TRBV9 to TRBJ1-3; 8 nucleotides match TRBD1. The germline CDR1 and CDR2 sequences are SGDLS and YYNGEE. The trim removed 4 bases at V and 7 bases at J, leaving 7 bases unmatched. The CDR3 has 14 residues. The CDR3 region has the DNA TGTGCCAGCAGCACCTCGGACAGGGTGAACACCATATATTTT. Translated: CASSTSDRVNTIYF.

By share, this clone counts as medium-sized. For the CDR3, the DNA is TGTGCCAGCAGCTTAGTAACAGATAATTCACCCCTCCACTTT. Protein product: CASSLVTDNSPLHF. This chain connects TRBV7-9 to TRBJ1-6; no reliable D call. Germline CDR1 SEHNR, CDR2 FQNEAQ (reference sequence). Between the trimmed V and J ends, which lost 1 base and 5 bases, there was a span of 6 bases. CDR3 size: 14 residues.

This clone has just a few counts. One end of the junction does not line up with germline, which may come from a read error. This chain joins TRBV7-7 and TRBJ2-5; TRBD1 aligns across 10 bases. In germline, CDR1 is SSHAT, CDR2 FNYEAQ (reference sequence). This CDR3 has 17 residues. The CDR3 sequence: CASSLDFRTGGQETQYF. As DNA, the CDR3 is TGTGCTAGCAGCTTAGATTTCAGGACAGGGGGGCAAGAGACCCAGTACTTC.

This clone was seen once. V is TRBV5-8 and J is TRBJ1-2; maybe TRBD1 (6 bases). The CDR3 has 15 residues. Per germline, CDR1 SGHTS and CDR2 YDEGEE. V lost 1 base and J lost 8, with 18 bases in between. The CDR3 loop is CASSLPQRGLRGYTF. The CDR3 DNA reads as TGTGCCAGCAGCTTGCCCCAGCGGGGGCTGCGCGGCTACACCTTC.

The CDR3 region is CSGEGPETQYF. In DNA, the CDR3 is TGCAGTGGGGAGGGGCCGGAGACCCAGTACTTC. The genes are TRBV29-1 and TRBJ2-5; 7 positions agree with TRBD2. Germline-derived CDR1 and CDR2 are SQVTM and ANQGSEA. This CDR3 has 11 amino acids.

This rearrangement joins TRBV5-1 to TRBJ1-5; D is uncertain. This CDR3 has 13 amino acids. Trimming removed 0 bases at V and 7 bases at J, with 8 bases between. Germline CDR1 is SGHRS and CDR2 is YFSETQ. The CDR3 DNA reads TGCGCCAGCAGCTTGGATCCAGGCCAGCCCCAGCATTTT. It encodes CASSLDPGQPQHF. Together with reference TRBV5-1 and TRBJ1-5, the CDR3 gives the full variable domain: KAGVTQTPRYLIKTRGQQVTLSCSPISGHRSVSWYQQTPGQGLQFLFEYFSETQRNKGNFPGRFSGRQFSNSRSEMNVSTLELGDSALYLCASSLDPGQPQHFGDGTRLSIL.

This CDR3 is CASSLVGLAGGPRNEQFF. CDR3 DNA sequence: TGTGCCAGCAGCTTAGTCGGGCTAGCGGGAGGGCCTCGCAATGAGCAGTTCTTC. The chain is built from TRBV7-9 and TRBJ2-1, with 12 bases identical to TRBD2. With 1 base clipped from V and 6 bases from J, the junction kept 10 bases outside the gene matches. The CDR3 covers 18 residues. Looked up from germline, CDR1 is SEHNR and CDR2 is FQNEAQ (reference sequence). Full variable domain (missing parts from reference TRBV7-9 and TRBJ2-1): DTGVSQNPRHKITKRGQNVTFRCDPISEHNRLYWYRQTLGQGPEFLTYFQNEAQLEKSRLLSDRFSAERPKGSFSTLEIQRTEQGDSAMYLCASSLVGLAGGPRNEQFFGPGTRLTVL.

This clone was seen a single time. CDR3 protein: CASSLAVAGGLRSYNEQFF. CDR3 bases: TGTGCCAGCAGCTTAGCCGTAGCGGGGGGGCTTCGCTCCTACAATGAGCAGTTCTTC. The J gene is TRBJ2-1, the V gene TRBV7-9; 11 bases align to TRBD2. Germline V lookup: CDR1 SEHNR, CDR2 FQNEAQ (reference sequence). The CDR3 runs to 19 residues. V lost 0 bases and J lost 0; bases outside the gene matches: 7.

The CDR3 DNA sequence: TGTGCCAGCAGTGGTCGGGACAGGGGAAGCAATCAGCCCCAGCATTTT. Its translation: CASSGRDRGSNQPQHF. The gene calls are TRBV6-1 and TRBJ1-5, with 10 bases lining up with TRBD1. The ends lost 4 bases at V and 1 base at J; junction bases unmatched: 4. Germline V gene lookup returns CDR1 MNHNS and CDR2 SASEGT. The CDR3 runs to 16 residues.

V is TRBV27 and J is TRBJ1-2; the match to TRBD1 covers 7 bases. V lost 11 bases to trimming and J lost 1 base; unmatched junction nucleotides: 13. This CDR3 comprises 15 residues. Germline V CDR1 and CDR2: MNHEY, SMNVEV (reference sequence). The CDR3 is CASLGVGQNNYGYTF. The CDR3 DNA reads TGTGCCTCTCTCGGGGTGGGACAGAATAACTATGGCTACACCTTC.

The chain carries TRBV11-2 and TRBJ2-7, with D hard to call. Between the trimmed V and J ends, which lost 0 bases and 3 bases, there was a span of 9 bases. Germline V gives CDR1 SGHAT, CDR2 FQNNGV. This CDR3 comprises 14 residues. The CDR3 coding sequence is TGTGCCAGCAGCTTAGACGGGTCGAACTACGAGCAGTACTTC. Its translation is CASSLDGSNYEQYF. Full variable domain (rest looked up from reference TRBV11-2 and TRBJ2-7): EAGVAQSPRYKIIEKRQSVAFWCNPISGHATLYWYQQILGQGPKLLIQFQNNGVVDDSQLPKDRFSAERLKGVDSTLKIQPAKLEDSAVYLCASSLDGSNYEQYFGPGTRLTVT.

The chain has TRBV6-1 and TRBJ2-3, with 7 bases identical to TRBD2. The CDR3 loop spans 14 amino acids. Per the germline V gene, CDR1 is MNHNS and CDR2 is SASEGT. After removal of 5 bases from V and 5 bases from J, the junction contained 7 bases not matched to a gene. The CDR3 nucleotides read TGTGCCAGCAGTTGGTGGGGGGAGGGAGATACGCAGTATTTT. Its translation: CASSWWGEGDTQYF.